The T cell receptor (beta chain) under discussion was sequenced for a study of control samples from healthy donors and cancer patients. This table comes from immunoSEQ multiplex PCR, and its TCRdb copy is limited to in-frame clones, with some not included. The sample lists about 160,000 clones; 96% were seen once. This CDR3 has 15 amino acids. V shed 6 bases and J shed 7 bases, with 18 bases lying between them. Germline values: CDR1 WSHSY, CDR2 SAAADI. This sequence joins TRBV10-2 and TRBJ1-4; D unclear. The source material was blood. This clonotype was sampled from a woman aged 25 to 39 in good health. The CDR3: CASRQREGGSEKLFF. CDR3 bases: TGCGCCAGCAGACAGCGGGAAGGAGGGAGTGAAAAACTGTTTTTT.